This T cell receptor beta chain was documented in a study of shared clonotypes between healthy human individuals. This CDR3 contains 14 residues. Trimming left V 2 bases short and J 0 bases short, with 5 bases between. Germline lookup yields CDR1 SGHAT and CDR2 FQNNGV. Data came from immunoSEQ multiplex PCR; TCRdb stores just in-frame clones and leaves some out. Among about 100,000 clones listed, 68% were seen once. The TCR originated in a woman aged 25 to 39 in good health. The rearrangement uses TRBV11-2 and TRBJ1-5; D not resolved. Sequencing used memory CD8+ T cells sorted from blood. Sample subset: CD45RO+ cells pooled with CCR7-negative TemRA cells. CDR3 sequence: CASSLHNSNQPQHF. The CDR3 DNA is TGTGCCAGCAGCTTACACAATAGCAATCAGCCCCAGCATTTT.